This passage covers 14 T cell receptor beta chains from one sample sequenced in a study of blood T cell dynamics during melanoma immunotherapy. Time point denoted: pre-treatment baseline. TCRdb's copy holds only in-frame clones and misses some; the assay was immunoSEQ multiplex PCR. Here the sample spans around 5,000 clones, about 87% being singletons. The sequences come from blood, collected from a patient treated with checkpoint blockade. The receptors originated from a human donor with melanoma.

This CDR3 is CASSLAAGDYGYTF. The CDR3 DNA reads as TGTGCCAGCAGCTTAGCGGCAGGCGACTATGGCTACACCTTC. The chain links TRBV7-2 to TRBJ1-2; D is undetermined. Per germline, CDR1 SGHTA and CDR2 FQGNSA. V was clipped by 0 bases and J by 3 bases, with 8 bases between them. CDR3 length: 14 amino acids.

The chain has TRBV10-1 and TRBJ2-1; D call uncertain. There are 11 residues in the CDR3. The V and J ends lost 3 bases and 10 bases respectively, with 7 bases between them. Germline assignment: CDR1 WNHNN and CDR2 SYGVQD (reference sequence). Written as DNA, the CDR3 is TGCGCCAGCAGTGATTTTCGGGAGCAGTTCTTC. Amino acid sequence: CASSDFREQFF.

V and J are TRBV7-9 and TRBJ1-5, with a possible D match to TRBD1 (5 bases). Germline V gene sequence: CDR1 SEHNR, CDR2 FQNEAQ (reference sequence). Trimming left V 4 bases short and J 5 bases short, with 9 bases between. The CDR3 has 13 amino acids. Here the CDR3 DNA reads TGTGCCAGCAGCTCAACAGGAGATCAGCCCCAGCATTTT. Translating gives CASSSTGDQPQHF. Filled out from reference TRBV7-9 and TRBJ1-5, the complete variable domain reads DTGVSQNPRHKITKRGQNVTFRCDPISEHNRLYWYRQTLGQGPEFLTYFQNEAQLEKSRLLSDRFSAERPKGSFSTLEIQRTEQGDSAMYLCASSSTGDQPQHFGDGTRLSIL.

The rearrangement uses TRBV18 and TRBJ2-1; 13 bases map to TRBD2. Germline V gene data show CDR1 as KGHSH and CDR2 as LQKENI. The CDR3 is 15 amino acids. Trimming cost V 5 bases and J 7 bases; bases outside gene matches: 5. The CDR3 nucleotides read TGTGCCAGCTCAACTGGACTAGCGGGAGATAATGAGCAGTTCTTC. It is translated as CASSTGLAGDNEQFF.

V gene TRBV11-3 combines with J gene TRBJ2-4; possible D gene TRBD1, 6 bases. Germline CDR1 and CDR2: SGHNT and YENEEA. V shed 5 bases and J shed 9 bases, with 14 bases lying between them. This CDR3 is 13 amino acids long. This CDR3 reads CASSPDRRSIQYF. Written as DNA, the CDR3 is TGTGCCAGCAGCCCTGACAGGCGAAGCATTCAGTACTTC.

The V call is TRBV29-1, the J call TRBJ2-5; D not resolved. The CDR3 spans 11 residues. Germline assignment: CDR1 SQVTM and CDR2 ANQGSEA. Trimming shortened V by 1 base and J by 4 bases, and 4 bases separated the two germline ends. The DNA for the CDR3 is TGCAGCGTTGAAGTTGTAGAGACCCAGTACTTC. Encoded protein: CSVEVVETQYF.

The CDR3 region has the DNA TGTGCCAGCAGCAACGGCCCTAGGGGCTACAATGAGCAGTTCTTC. Translating it yields CASSNGPRGYNEQFF. This chain links TRBV21-1 with TRBJ2-1; the tabulated D call, TRBD1, remains unverified against the DNA. TRBV21-1 is labeled a pseudogene. The CDR3 runs to 15 residues.

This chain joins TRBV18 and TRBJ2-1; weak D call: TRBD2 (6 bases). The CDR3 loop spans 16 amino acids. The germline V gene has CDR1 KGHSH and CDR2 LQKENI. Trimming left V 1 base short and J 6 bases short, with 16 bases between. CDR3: CASSPRGNLGGNEQFF. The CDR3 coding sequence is TGTGCCAGCTCACCACGTGGTAACCTCGGGGGCAATGAGCAGTTCTTC.

CDR3 sequence (DNA): TGCGCCAGCGGAACAGGGGGCAGTAGCACAGATACGCAGTATTTT. Translated, it gives CASGTGGSSTDTQYF. V is TRBV5-1 and J is TRBJ2-3; TRBD1 matches at 9 bases. With V trimmed by 7 bases and J by 0 bases, 6 bases remained unmatched. Germline CDR1 is SGHRS and CDR2 is YFSETQ. This CDR3 is built from 15 residues.

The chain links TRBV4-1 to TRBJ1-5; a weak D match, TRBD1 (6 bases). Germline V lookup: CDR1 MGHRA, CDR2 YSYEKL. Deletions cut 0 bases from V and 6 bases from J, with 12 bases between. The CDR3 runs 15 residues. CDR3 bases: TGCGCCAGCAGCCAAGACAGGGGTATGGGTCAGCCCCAGCATTTT. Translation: CASSQDRGMGQPQHF.

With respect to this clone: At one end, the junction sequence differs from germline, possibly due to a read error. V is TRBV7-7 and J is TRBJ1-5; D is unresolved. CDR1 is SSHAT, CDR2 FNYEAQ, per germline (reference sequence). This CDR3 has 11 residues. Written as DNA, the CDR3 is TGTGCTAGCAGCCCTAATCAGCCCCAGCATTTT. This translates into CASSPNQPQHF. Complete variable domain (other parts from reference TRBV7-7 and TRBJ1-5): GAGVSQSPRYKVTKRGQDVTLRCDPISSHATLYWYQQALGQGPEFLTYFNYEAQPDKSGLPSDRFSAERPEGSISTLTIQRTEQRDSAMYRCASSPNQPQHFGDGTRLSIL.

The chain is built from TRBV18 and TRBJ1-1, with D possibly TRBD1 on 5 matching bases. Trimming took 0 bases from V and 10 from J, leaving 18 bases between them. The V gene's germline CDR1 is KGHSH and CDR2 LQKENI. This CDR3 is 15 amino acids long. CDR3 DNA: TGTGCCAGCTCACCACCCTCTTCTGGGGGGGAAAGAGCTTTCTTT. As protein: CASSPPSSGGERAFF.

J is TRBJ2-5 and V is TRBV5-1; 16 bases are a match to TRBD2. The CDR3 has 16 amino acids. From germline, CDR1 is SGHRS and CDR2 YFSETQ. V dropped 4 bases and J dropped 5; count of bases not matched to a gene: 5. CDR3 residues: CASSPGLAGGTETQYF. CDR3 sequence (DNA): TGCGCCAGCAGCCCGGGACTAGCGGGAGGGACGGAGACCCAGTACTTC.

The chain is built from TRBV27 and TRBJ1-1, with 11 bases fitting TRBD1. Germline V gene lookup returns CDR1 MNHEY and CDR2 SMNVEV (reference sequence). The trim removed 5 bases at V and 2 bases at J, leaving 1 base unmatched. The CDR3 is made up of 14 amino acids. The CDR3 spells CASSGQGANTEAFF. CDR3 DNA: TGTGCCAGCAGTGGACAGGGGGCAAACACTGAAGCTTTCTTT.